Listed below are T cell receptor beta chains from one sample, sequenced in a study of blood T cell repertoires in COVID-19. This table comes from immunoSEQ multiplex PCR, and its TCRdb copy is limited to in-frame clones, with some not included. The sample lists 200,000 to 300,000 clones, about 91% occurring once. What was sequenced was PBMCs or T cells enriched from blood (not recorded which). The origin of the receptors is a middle-aged woman with acute COVID-19. CDR3s include the opening cysteine and the closing phenylalanine or tryptophan. D genes are given only for firm matches. Where a row states a size, it is once, few, many or the class of an expanded clone; other rows omit it.

>.|.|TRBV24-1|TRBJ2-3
TGTGCCACCAGTGAGACTGACACAGATACGCAGTATTTT
CATSETDTDTQYF
>.|.|TRBV5-4|TRBJ2-5
TGTGCCAGCAGCTTAGGCGGGGCGGAGACCCAGTACTTC
CASSLGGAETQYF
>once|.|TRBV7-8|TRBJ1-5
TGTGCCAGCAGCTTACGGGAGGGCTTGCAGCCCCAGCATTTT
CASSLREGLQPQHF
>.|TRBD2|TRBV7-2|TRBJ2-1
TGTGCCAGCAGCTCCCGGGGGGGTCCTAGCAATGAGCAGTTCTTC
CASSSRGGPSNEQFF
>.|.|TRBV30|TRBJ1-2
TGTGCCTGGAGTGTACGGGCAGGGTTTAGCTATGGCTACACCTTC
CAWSVRAGFSYGYTF
>once|TRBD1|TRBV7-9|TRBJ1-2
TGTGCCAGCAGCTTGTGGACAGGGGGTAACTATGGCTACACCTTC
CASSLWTGGNYGYTF
>.|TRBD2|TRBV14|TRBJ2-1
TGTGCCAGCAGCCAAGGTTTTAGCGGGAGGGCCTTATACAATGAGCAGTTCTTC
CASSQGFSGRALYNEQFF
>.|TRBD1|TRBV29-1|TRBJ1-1
TGCAGCGGCTCACAGGGGGACACTGAAGCTTTCTTT
CSGSQGDTEAFF
>.|TRBD2|TRBV5-1|TRBJ2-3
TGCGCCAGCAGCTTGGGACTAGCGGGGGTTGGTACAGATACGCAGTATTTT
CASSLGLAGVGTDTQYF
>.|.|TRBV12-3/TRBV12-4|TRBJ1-2
TGTGCCAGCAGTTTAGGACAGCGCTATGGCTACACCTTC
CASSLGQRYGYTF
>.|TRBD1|TRBV6-5|TRBJ2-2
TGTGCCAGCACTAGGACAGGGGAGTACGGGGAGCTGTTTTTT
CASTRTGEYGELFF
>.|TRBD1|TRBV20-1|TRBJ2-3
TGCAGTGCTAGTAGTCGGGACAGGGGGACAGATACGCAGTATTTT
CSASSRDRGTDTQYF
>once|.|TRBV5-5|TRBJ2-1
TGTGCCAGCAGCTTGCCGGCAGGGGTCTCCTACAATGAGCAGTTCTTC
CASSLPAGVSYNEQFF
>.|.|TRBV3-1/TRBV3-2|TRBJ2-5
TGTGCCAGCAGCCAAGATCTTGATAGAAAGACCCAGTACTTC
CASSQDLDRKTQYF
>.|.|TRBV29-1|TRBJ2-1
TGCAGCGTTGATGGTTCTAGCTACGGCAATGAGCAGTTCTTC
CSVDGSSYGNEQFF
>.|TRBD1|TRBV28|TRBJ2-2
TGTGCCAGCAGTGCCCTCGGGACAGGTTTAATTTTCGTAAGCACCGGGGAGCTGTTTTTT
CASSALGTGLIFVSTGELFF
>.|TRBD1|TRBV18|TRBJ1-6
TGTGCCAGCTCACCTCTACAGGGGGCCTATAATTCACCCCTCCACTTT
CASSPLQGAYNSPLHF
>.|TRBD1|TRBV19|TRBJ1-1
TGTGCCAGTAGTCTGGACAGGTGGAACACTGAAGCTTTCTTT
CASSLDRWNTEAFF
>.|.|TRBV7-2|TRBJ1-1
TGTGCCAGCAGCTTGAAAGCGGACACTGAAGCTTTCTTT
CASSLKADTEAFF
>.|TRBD1|TRBV30|TRBJ1-6
TGTGCCTGGAGGAGGACAGGGCCAGCGTCGGGCCTCCACTTT
CAWRRTGPASGLHF